These 16 T cell receptor beta chains came from one sample sequenced in a study of CD8+ T cells in alopecia areata. The treatment is: oral pan-JAK inhibitor, 5-10 mg twice daily. Isolated RNA was reverse transcribed into cDNA used as the sequencing template. The repertoire was sequenced with immunoSEQ multiplex PCR; TCRdb's copy has only in-frame clones and lacks some. The repertoire includes 150,000 to 200,000 clones, about three fifths of them detected once, and around an eighth sits in the top ten. Sequencing used CD8+ T cells sorted from blood, obtained at week 24, from a patient treated with tofacitinib. These receptors originate from a human donor with alopecia areata.

The chain joins TRBV5-1 to TRBJ2-3; no firm D call. The germline V gene encodes CDR1 SGHRS and CDR2 YFSETQ. The V end lost 2 bases, the J end lost 6 bases, and 4 bases lay between the germline ends. The CDR3 is 11 residues long. The CDR3 loop is CASSFRDTQYF. The CDR3 region has the DNA TGCGCCAGCAGCTTTAGGGATACGCAGTATTTT.

V usage is TRBV7-9 and J usage is TRBJ2-1, with TRBD2 identical over 9 bases. This CDR3 is built from 17 residues. Germline loops: CDR1 SEHNR, CDR2 FQNEAQ (reference sequence). V shed 5 bases and J 3 bases; nucleotides not matched to a gene: 11. The CDR3 here is CASSTQALAGSYNEQFF. DNA for the CDR3: TGTGCCAGCAGCACCCAGGCTCTAGCGGGGAGCTACAATGAGCAGTTCTTC.

The rearrangement joins TRBV11-2 to TRBJ2-7; D remains unclear. CDR3 length: 11 amino acids. Trimming took 1 base from V and 7 from J, leaving 5 bases between them. Germline loops: CDR1 SGHAT, CDR2 FQNNGV. The CDR3, as DNA: TGTGCCAGCAGCTTAGGATTTGAGCAGTACTTC. Protein: CASSLGFEQYF.

The chain combines TRBV28 with TRBJ1-2, with D perhaps matching TRBD1 (6 bases). V lost 3 bases to trimming and J lost 6 bases, with 11 bases between them. Germline V gene lookup returns CDR1 MDHEN and CDR2 SYDVKM. The CDR3 loop spans 13 amino acids. The CDR3 nucleotides read TGTGCCAGCAGTTTCTTACAGGGAGATGGCTACACCTTC. It translates to CASSFLQGDGYTF.

The chain is built from TRBV10-3 and TRBJ2-5; TRBD2 agrees at 11 bases. The junction had 11 bases not matched to a gene; V was cut back by 4 bases and J by 1 base. Germline V gives CDR1 ENHRY, CDR2 SYGVKD. The CDR3 covers 18 residues. The CDR3 nucleotides are TGTGCCATCAGTGGCCCTTCTAGCGGGGGGCCCACCCAAGAGACCCAGTACTTC. It encodes CAISGPSSGGPTQETQYF.

The genes are TRBV6-5 and TRBJ2-1; D is perhaps TRBD1 (7 bases). The V gene lost 6 bases and the J gene lost 4 bases, with 16 bases spanning the gap. The V gene's germline CDR1 is MNHEY and CDR2 SVGAGI. This CDR3 has 15 amino acids. The CDR3 DNA follows: TGTGCCAGCAGCGAGGAGGGACAGCCGTACAATGAGCAGTTCTTC. Its protein is CASSEEGQPYNEQFF.

This clone has more than one count but fewer than ten. The chain links TRBV9 to TRBJ2-7, with TRBD1 as a possible D gene (6 bases). Trimming pared 0 bases from V and 6 bases from J, leaving 10 bases between. The CDR3 contains 13 residues. Germline V gene lookup returns CDR1 SGDLS and CDR2 YYNGEE. CDR3 nucleotide sequence: TGTGCCAGCAGCGTAGCTCGAGGGGGCGAGCAGTACTTC. Amino acids: CASSVARGGEQYF.

This clone has only a few counts. The J gene is TRBJ1-5, the V gene TRBV27; D is possibly TRBD1 (6 bases). Germline CDR1 and CDR2: MNHEY and SMNVEV (reference sequence). This CDR3 has 14 amino acids. V lost 8 bases to trimming and J lost 6 bases, with 17 bases between them. Written as DNA, the CDR3 is TGTGCCAGCCCCCCGGTTGGGGGCGGTCAGCCCCAGCATTTT. This translates into CASPPVGGGQPQHF.

The sample holds a few counts of this clone. The chain recombines TRBV9 with TRBJ1-2; D ambiguous. In germline, CDR1 is SGDLS, CDR2 YYNGEE. The CDR3 covers 14 residues. With 3 bases removed from V and 3 bases from J, the gap between germline ends came to 12 bases. In DNA form, the CDR3 reads TGTGCCAGCAGCGCAGACGGAGGGTACTATGGCTACACCTTC. Its translation: CASSADGGYYGYTF. Looking up the rest from reference TRBV9 and TRBJ1-2 gives the full variable domain: DSGVTQTPKHLITATGQRVTLRCSPRSGDLSVYWYQQSLDQGLQFLIQYYNGEERAKGNILERFSAQQFPDLHSELNLSSLELGDSALYFCASSADGGYYGYTFGSGTRLTVV.

The J gene is TRBJ2-2, the V gene TRBV11-2; maybe TRBD1 (5 bases). The ends were cut back, 1 base at V and 6 bases at J, with 15 bases in the middle. Germline V gene data show CDR1 as SGHAT and CDR2 as FQNNGV. The CDR3 has 16 amino acids. This CDR3 is CASSLVRAGIPGELFF. The CDR3 nucleotides are TGTGCCAGCAGCTTAGTAAGGGCAGGGATTCCCGGGGAGCTGTTTTTT.

This clone has more than one count but fewer than ten. The CDR3 DNA is TGTGCCAGTACCACACTTGGGGGGAACTATGGCTACACCTTC. Amino acids: CASTTLGGNYGYTF. V is TRBV19 and J is TRBJ1-2; D might be TRBD1 (5 bases). The CDR3 runs to 14 residues. Trimming removed 7 bases at V and 2 bases at J, with 14 bases between. Germline lookup yields CDR1 LNHDA and CDR2 SQIVND (reference sequence).

This clone is a singleton in its sample. This sample also contains other DNA sequences that code for the same CDR3. The chain joins TRBV5-6 to TRBJ2-3; D tentatively fits TRBD1 or TRBD2 (6 bases each). V was trimmed by 2 bases and J by 0 bases, leaving 7 bases between them. The CDR3 contains 14 residues. Germline CDR1 SGHDT, CDR2 YYEEEE. The DNA for the CDR3 is TGTGCCAGCAGCTTAGGGGGGAGCACAGATACGCAGTATTTT. Amino acid sequence: CASSLGGSTDTQYF.

J is TRBJ2-7 and V is TRBV27, with 8 bases identical to TRBD2. This CDR3 region has 14 residues. V shed 6 bases and J 7 bases; nucleotides not matched to a gene: 11. Germline V gene lookup returns CDR1 MNHEY and CDR2 SMNVEV (reference sequence). CDR3 bases: TGTGCCAGCAGCCCATCTTTAGCGGGGTGGGAGCAGTACTTC. Protein: CASSPSLAGWEQYF.

This clone was seen a single time. Germline and junction disagree at one end, which may indicate a read error. The genes are TRBV30 and TRBJ1-1, with D uncertain. Germline CDR1 and CDR2: GTSNPN and SVGIG (reference sequence). The CDR3 runs 13 residues. CDR3 nucleotide sequence: TGTGCCTGGGGTGTCGGGGTTACCACTGAAGCTTTCTTT. Encoded protein: CAWGVGVTTEAFF. Full variable domain (remainder filled in from reference TRBV30 and TRBJ1-1): SQTIHQWPATLVQPVGSPLSLECTVEGTSNPNLYWYRQAAGRGLQLLFYSVGIGQISSEVPQNLSASRPQDRQFILSSKKLLLSDSGFYLCAWGVGVTTEAFFGQGTRLTVV.

This clone was seen a handful of times. The genes are TRBV6-6 and TRBJ2-1, with D maybe TRBD1 (5 bases). Looked up from germline, CDR1 is MNHNY and CDR2 is SVGAGI (reference sequence). Between the trimmed V and J ends, which lost 0 bases and 7 bases, there was a span of 13 bases. The CDR3 loop spans 15 amino acids. This chain's CDR3 is CASSYSILGRNEQFF. The CDR3 nucleotides are TGTGCCAGCAGTTACTCGATCCTGGGGCGTAATGAGCAGTTCTTC.

This clone was detected only a few times. The chain couples TRBV7-9 to TRBJ1-2; D is uncertain. CDR3 length: 13 amino acids. Per germline, CDR1 SEHNR and CDR2 FQNEAQ (reference sequence). Between the trimmed V and J ends, which lost 2 bases and 0 bases, there was a span of 4 bases. The CDR3, as DNA: TGTGCCAGCAGCTTATCGGCTAACTATGGCTACACCTTC. Translation: CASSLSANYGYTF.